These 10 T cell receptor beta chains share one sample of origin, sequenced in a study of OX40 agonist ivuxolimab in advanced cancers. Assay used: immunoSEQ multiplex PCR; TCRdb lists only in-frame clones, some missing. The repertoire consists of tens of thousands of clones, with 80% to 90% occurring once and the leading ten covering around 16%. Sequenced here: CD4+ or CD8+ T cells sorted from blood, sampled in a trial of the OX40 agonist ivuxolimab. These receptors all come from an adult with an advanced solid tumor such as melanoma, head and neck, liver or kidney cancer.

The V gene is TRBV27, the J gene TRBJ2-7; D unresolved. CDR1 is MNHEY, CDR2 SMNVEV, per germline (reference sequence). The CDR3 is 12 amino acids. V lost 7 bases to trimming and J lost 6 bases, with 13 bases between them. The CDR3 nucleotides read TGTGCCAGCAACGGGCCCGCCGCCGAGCAGTACTTC. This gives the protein CASNGPAAEQYF.

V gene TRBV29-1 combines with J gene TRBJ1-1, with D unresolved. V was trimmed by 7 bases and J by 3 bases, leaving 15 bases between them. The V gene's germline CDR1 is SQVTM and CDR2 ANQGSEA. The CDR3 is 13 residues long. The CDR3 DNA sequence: TGCAGCGCCGATAATCCTCCTGACACTGAAGCTTTCTTT. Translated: CSADNPPDTEAFF.

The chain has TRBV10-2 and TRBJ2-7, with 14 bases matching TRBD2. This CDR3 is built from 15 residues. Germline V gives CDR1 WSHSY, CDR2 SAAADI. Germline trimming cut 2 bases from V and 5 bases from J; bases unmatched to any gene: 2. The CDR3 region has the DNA TGCGCCAGCAGTGAGGGACTAGCGGGGGGCCACGAGCAGTACTTC. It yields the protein CASSEGLAGGHEQYF.

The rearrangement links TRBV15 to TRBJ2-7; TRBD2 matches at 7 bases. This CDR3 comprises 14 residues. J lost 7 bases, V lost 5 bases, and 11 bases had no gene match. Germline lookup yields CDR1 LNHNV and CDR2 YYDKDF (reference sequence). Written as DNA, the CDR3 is TGTGCCACCAGCCCCGGACTAGAAGTGGGAGAGCAGTACTTC. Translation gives CATSPGLEVGEQYF.

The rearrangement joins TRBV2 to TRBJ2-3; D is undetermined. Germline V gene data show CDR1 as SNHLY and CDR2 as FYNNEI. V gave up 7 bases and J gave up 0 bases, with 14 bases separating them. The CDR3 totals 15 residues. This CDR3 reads CASTLRRPSTDTQYF. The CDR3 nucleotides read TGTGCCAGCACTCTCCGGCGCCCTAGCACAGATACGCAGTATTTT. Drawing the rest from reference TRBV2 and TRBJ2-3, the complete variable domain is EPEVTQTPSHQVTQMGQEVILRCVPISNHLYFYWYRQILGQKVEFLVSFYNNEISEKSEIFDDQFSVERPDGSNFTLKIRSTKLEDSAMYFCASTLRRPSTDTQYFGPGTRLTVL.

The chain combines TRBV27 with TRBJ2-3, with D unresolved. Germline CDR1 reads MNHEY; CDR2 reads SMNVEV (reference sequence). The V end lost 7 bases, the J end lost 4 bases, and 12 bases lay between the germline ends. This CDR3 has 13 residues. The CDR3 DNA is TGTGCCAGCACCCCAAAGTACCCAGATACGCAGTATTTT. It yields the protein CASTPKYPDTQYF.

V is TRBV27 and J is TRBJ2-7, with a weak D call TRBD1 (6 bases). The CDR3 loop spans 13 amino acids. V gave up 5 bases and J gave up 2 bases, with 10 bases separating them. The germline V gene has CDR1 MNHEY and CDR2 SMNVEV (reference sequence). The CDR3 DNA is TGTGCCAGCAGTCGCGGACAGCCCTACGAGCAGTACTTC. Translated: CASSRGQPYEQYF.

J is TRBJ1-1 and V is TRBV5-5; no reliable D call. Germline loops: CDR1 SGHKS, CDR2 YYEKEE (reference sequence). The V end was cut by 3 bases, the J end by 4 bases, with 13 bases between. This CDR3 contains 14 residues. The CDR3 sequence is CASSSDRELTEAFF. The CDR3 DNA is TGTGCCAGCAGCTCGGACCGGGAACTCACTGAAGCTTTCTTT.

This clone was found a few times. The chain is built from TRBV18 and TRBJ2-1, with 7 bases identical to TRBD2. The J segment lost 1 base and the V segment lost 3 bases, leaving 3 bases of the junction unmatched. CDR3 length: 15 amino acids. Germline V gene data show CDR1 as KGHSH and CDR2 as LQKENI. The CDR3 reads CASSPRELSYNEQFF. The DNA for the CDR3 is TGTGCCAGCTCACCGCGGGAGTTGTCCTACAATGAGCAGTTCTTC.

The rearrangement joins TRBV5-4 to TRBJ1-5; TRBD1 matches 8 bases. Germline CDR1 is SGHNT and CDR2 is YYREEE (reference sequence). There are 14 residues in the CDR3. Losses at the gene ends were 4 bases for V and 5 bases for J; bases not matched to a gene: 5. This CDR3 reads CASSVDRAYQPQHF. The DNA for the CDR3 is TGTGCCAGCAGCGTGGACAGGGCCTATCAGCCCCAGCATTTT.